This T cell receptor beta chain was recovered during a study of radiotherapy plus CTLA-4 blockade in lung cancer. Study-level information: Around a sixth of patients responded objectively, and roughly 34% achieved disease control.

The study, taken as a whole, reports: Per reports, early blood T cell clone dynamics, plus interferon-beta, forecast response most strongly. Clones of tumor-derived TCRs expanded in blood after radiotherapy plus ipilimumab.

On this clone itself: No antigen is known for it.

Patients with chemo-refractory metastatic non-small-cell lung cancer received focal radiation plus CTLA-4 blockade with ipilimumab. This CDR3 is 14 amino acids long. V lost 0 bases to trimming and J lost 12 bases, with 18 bases between them. CDR1 SGHNT and CDR2 YYREEE come from the germline V gene (reference sequence). Profiling relied on immunoSEQ multiplex PCR, and the TCRdb table lists in-frame clones only, not all of them. Of 90,000 to 130,000 clones in the sample, about 80% are singletons; the top ten hold about 3.5%. Sequenced here: peripheral blood, sampled from a patient treated with radiotherapy plus ipilimumab. This TCR was sampled from a human donor with non-small cell lung cancer that progressed on radiotherapy plus ipilimumab. Some clones in this sample may be carry-over from other donors' samples. This chain connects TRBV5-4 to TRBJ1-1; D perhaps matches TRBD1 (6 bases). The CDR3 loop reads CASSLEWRGDVPFF. The CDR3 bases are TGTGCCAGCAGCTTGGAATGGAGGGGGGATGTACCTTTCTTT.